A single sample gave rise to the 27 T cell receptor beta chains below, sequenced in a study of cytomegalovirus exposure and HLA in healthy donors. Measured with immunoSEQ multiplex PCR; TCRdb has only the in-frame clones, and not every one. The data contain about 200,000 clones, over 80% of them singletons. The specimen sequenced was PBMCs. The receptors derive from a woman aged 18-29 years in good health and CMV-seronegative.

The rearrangement joins TRBV27 to TRBJ1-4; D call uncertain. Germline-derived CDR1 and CDR2 are MNHEY and SMNVEV (reference sequence). V lost 0 bases to trimming and J lost 4 bases, with 9 bases between them. The length of the CDR3 is 15 residues. CDR3 in DNA: TGTGCCAGCAGTTTATCGGGCACACATAATGAAAAACTGTTTTTT. Amino acids: CASSLSGTHNEKLFF.

The rearrangement uses TRBV27 and TRBJ2-3; D not resolved. The CDR3 runs to 12 residues. The V and J ends lost 10 bases and 3 bases respectively, with 11 bases between them. The germline gives CDR1 MNHEY, CDR2 SMNVEV (reference sequence). The CDR3 is CATSDLTDTQYF. The CDR3 DNA reads TGTGCCACCAGCGACTTGACAGATACGCAGTATTTT.

The V gene is TRBV7-3, the J gene TRBJ2-3, with 8 bases aligning to TRBD2. The CDR3 runs to 15 residues. V lost 6 bases to trimming and J lost 0 bases; unmatched junction nucleotides: 5. CDR1 and CDR2 (germline): SGHTA, FQGTGA. The CDR3 spells CASRRTSSSTDTQYF. The DNA of the CDR3 is TGTGCCAGCAGAAGGACTAGCAGTAGCACAGATACGCAGTATTTT.

The chain employs TRBV2 and TRBJ1-6; D is undetermined. This CDR3 is 13 amino acids long. CDR1 SNHLY and CDR2 FYNNEI come from the germline V gene. V was clipped by 4 bases and J by 2 bases, with 3 bases between them. The CDR3: CASSVTYNSPLHF. The DNA of the CDR3 is TGTGCCAGCAGTGTTACCTATAATTCACCCCTCCACTTT.

The rearrangement joins TRBV2 to TRBJ1-4, with TRBD1 matching 8 bases. Germline lookup yields CDR1 SNHLY and CDR2 FYNNEI. This CDR3 has 13 amino acids. With 5 bases clipped from V and 10 bases from J, the junction kept 6 bases outside the gene matches. The CDR3 sequence: CASSFGTGGKLFF. In nucleotides, the CDR3 is TGTGCCAGCAGTTTCGGGACAGGAGGAAAACTGTTTTTT.

This chain connects TRBV28 to TRBJ2-7; D gene uncertain. This CDR3 contains 16 residues. V lost 5 bases to trimming and J lost 2 bases, with 19 bases between them. The V gene's germline CDR1 is MDHEN and CDR2 SYDVKM. CDR3 region: CASSAAPGSHPYEQYF. CDR3 DNA: TGTGCCAGCAGTGCCGCCCCCGGGTCTCACCCCTACGAGCAGTACTTC.

This clone was seen ten or more times. The V call is TRBV28, the J call TRBJ1-1; tentatively, D is TRBD1 (6 bases). The CDR3 is made up of 15 amino acids. The V and J ends lost 2 bases and 1 base respectively, with 11 bases between them. Germline loops: CDR1 MDHEN, CDR2 SYDVKM. CDR3 region: CASSLAGRGNTEAFF. The CDR3 nucleotides are TGTGCCAGCAGTTTAGCGGGCAGGGGGAACACTGAAGCTTTCTTT. Supplemented by reference TRBV28 and TRBJ1-1, the full variable domain reads DVKVTQSSRYLVKRTGEKVFLECVQDMDHENMFWYRQDPGLGLRLIYFSYDVKMKEKGDIPEGYSVSREKKERFSLILESASTNQTSMYLCASSLAGRGNTEAFFGQGTRLTVV.

This chain joins TRBV5-1 and TRBJ1-6; unclear D gene. CDR1 and CDR2 (germline): SGHRS, YFSETQ. The CDR3 runs 14 residues. V was cut by 0 bases and J by 6 bases, with 7 bases left in between. CDR3 nucleotide sequence: TGCGCCAGCAGCTTGGACAGCTTTAATTCACCCCTCCACTTT. Encoded protein: CASSLDSFNSPLHF.

This chain uses TRBV6-6 with TRBJ1-5, with D unclear. CDR1 MNHNY and CDR2 SVGAGI come from the germline V gene (reference sequence). The CDR3 has 14 residues. Trimming removed 7 bases from V and 0 bases from J, with 10 bases in between. The CDR3 DNA reads TGTGCCAGCACCTCCGTTCCTAGCAATCAGCCCCAGCATTTT. Its protein is CASTSVPSNQPQHF.

V is TRBV25-1 and J is TRBJ2-5; D possibly corresponds to TRBD1 (5 bases). CDR3 length equals 13 residues. Germline V gene data show CDR1 as MGHDK and CDR2 as SYGVNS. Between the trimmed V and J ends, which lost 3 bases and 2 bases, there was a span of 7 bases. The CDR3 here is CASSEDMQETQYF. In DNA, the CDR3 is TGTGCCAGCAGTGAGGACATGCAAGAGACCCAGTACTTC.

The rearrangement joins TRBV6-1 to TRBJ1-2, with 7 bases aligning to TRBD1. Trimming took 3 bases from V and 9 from J; bases not matched to a gene: 4. Germline CDR1 MNHNS, CDR2 SASEGT. The length of the CDR3 is 12 residues. CDR3 protein: CASSEYRGRYTF. The CDR3 DNA reads as TGTGCCAGCAGTGAGTACAGGGGACGCTACACCTTC.

The rearrangement joins TRBV29-1 to TRBJ1-2; D remains unclear. V gave up 4 bases and J gave up 1 base, with 10 bases separating them. Germline loops: CDR1 SQVTM, CDR2 ANQGSEA. This CDR3 has 13 amino acids. The CDR3 DNA sequence: TGCAGCGTTGGACCGGGGTTTAACTATGGCTACACCTTC. Protein sequence: CSVGPGFNYGYTF.

The V and J genes are TRBV2 and TRBJ1-1; 7 bases map to TRBD1. The J segment lost 0 bases and the V segment lost 6 bases, leaving 4 bases of the junction unmatched. Germline assignment: CDR1 SNHLY and CDR2 FYNNEI. This CDR3 contains 14 residues. The CDR3: CASRDRLMNTEAFF. The CDR3 DNA follows: TGTGCCAGCAGGGACAGGCTAATGAACACTGAAGCTTTCTTT.

The chain is built from TRBV5-6 and TRBJ2-1; D unresolved. Germline CDR1 is SGHDT and CDR2 is YYEEEE. V was trimmed by 2 bases and J by 6 bases, leaving 12 bases between them. This CDR3 is 14 amino acids long. CDR3 DNA sequence: TGTGCCAGCAGCTTAGGCAGGTATAGCAATGAGCAGTTCTTC. Residues: CASSLGRYSNEQFF.

The chain uses TRBV30 and TRBJ1-1; D may be TRBD1 (6 bases). The CDR3 totals 15 residues. Germline CDR1 is GTSNPN and CDR2 is SVGIG (reference sequence). V lost 5 bases and J lost 3, with 19 bases in between. The CDR3 DNA is TGTGCCTGGGACCTCAGCTCGGGGGGCCACACTGAAGCTTTCTTT. Encoded protein: CAWDLSSGGHTEAFF.

This chain links TRBV6-6 with TRBJ2-4, with a possible D match to TRBD2 (7 bases). The CDR3 consists of 15 residues. Germline V lookup: CDR1 MNHNY, CDR2 SVGAGI (reference sequence). The V end was cut by 6 bases, the J end by 8 bases, with 20 bases between. The CDR3 protein is CASRSEGGRSDIQYF. The CDR3, as DNA: TGTGCCAGCAGGTCCGAGGGGGGGCGGTCGGACATTCAGTACTTC.

This clone was seen only a few times. The chain recombines TRBV11-2 with TRBJ1-2; D is unclear. The CDR3 consists of 13 residues. Trimming pared 2 bases from V and 3 bases from J, leaving 7 bases between. From germline, CDR1 is SGHAT and CDR2 FQNNGV. In nucleotides, the CDR3 is TGTGCCAGCAGCTTAAATTGGGACTATGGCTACACCTTC. Translated: CASSLNWDYGYTF.

J is TRBJ1-1 and V is TRBV19; TRBD1 matches at 10 bases. V lost 11 bases, J lost 4 bases, and 16 bases stayed unmatched. Per germline, CDR1 LNHDA and CDR2 SQIVND (reference sequence). This CDR3 region has 16 residues. The CDR3 region is CASLAGTGDYGTEAFF. The DNA for the CDR3 is TGTGCCTCCCTGGCGGGGACAGGGGATTACGGCACTGAAGCTTTCTTT.

This rearrangement joins TRBV9 to TRBJ2-2; unclear D gene. This CDR3 contains 14 residues. V lost 0 bases and J 7 bases, leaving 10 bases between the germline ends. Germline V CDR1 and CDR2: SGDLS, YYNGEE. Here the CDR3 reads CASSVGGVRGELFF. CDR3 nucleotides: TGTGCCAGCAGCGTAGGTGGGGTTCGCGGGGAGCTGTTTTTT.

This clone was detected many times. The rearrangement links TRBV19 to TRBJ1-1; 8 nucleotides match TRBD1. In germline, CDR1 is LNHDA, CDR2 SQIVND (reference sequence). V lost 4 bases and J lost 1; bases outside the gene matches: 5. CDR3 length equals 15 residues. CDR3 in DNA: TGTGCCAGTAGTAACCGGGACAGGTCGAACACTGAAGCTTTCTTT. Its translation: CASSNRDRSNTEAFF.

This chain connects TRBV2 to TRBJ1-1; 9 bases are a match to TRBD1. The CDR3 runs to 13 residues. In germline, CDR1 is SNHLY, CDR2 FYNNEI. V lost 6 bases, J lost 3 bases, and 2 bases stayed unmatched. The CDR3 sequence: CASRRTGDTEAFF. The CDR3 DNA reads as TGTGCCAGCAGAAGGACAGGGGACACTGAAGCTTTCTTT.

The chain carries TRBV18 and TRBJ2-1; 7 bases align to TRBD2. Germline CDR1 reads KGHSH; CDR2 reads LQKENI. The CDR3 totals 15 residues. The junction had 5 bases not matched to a gene; V was cut back by 4 bases and J by 2 bases. The CDR3 nucleotides are TGTGCCAGCTCACGTGCGGGGGTTACCTACAATGAGCAGTTCTTC. The encoded protein is CASSRAGVTYNEQFF.

This clone was seen a single time. V is TRBV5-4 and J is TRBJ2-7, with TRBD1 matching 8 bases. Per germline, CDR1 SGHNT and CDR2 YYREEE (reference sequence). The V gene end was trimmed by 4 bases and the J gene end by 6 bases; junction bases not matched to a gene: 9. The CDR3 has 14 amino acids. DNA of the CDR3: TGTGCCAGCAGCCCCTTCGGACAGGGCGGCGAGCAGTACTTC. Translating it yields CASSPFGQGGEQYF.

The rearrangement links TRBV28 to TRBJ2-3, with a weak D call TRBD1 (5 bases). This CDR3 spans 14 amino acids. CDR1 is MDHEN and CDR2 is SYDVKM in the germline V gene. The V end lost 3 bases, the J end lost 1 base, and 8 bases lay between the germline ends. The CDR3 DNA sequence: TGTGCCAGCAGTTTCTTACAGGGCACAGATACGCAGTATTTT. This codes for CASSFLQGTDTQYF.

This clone was recorded many times. The V gene is TRBV2, the J gene TRBJ2-1; 10 nucleotides agree with TRBD1. This CDR3 is built from 18 residues. The V gene's germline CDR1 is SNHLY and CDR2 FYNNEI. The trim removed 6 bases at V and 0 bases at J, leaving 11 bases unmatched. CDR3: CASSVPGQGSPSYNEQFF. DNA of the CDR3: TGTGCCAGCAGCGTTCCGGGACAGGGGTCTCCCTCCTACAATGAGCAGTTCTTC. Drawing the rest from reference TRBV2 and TRBJ2-1, the complete variable domain is EPEVTQTPSHQVTQMGQEVILRCVPISNHLYFYWYRQILGQKVEFLVSFYNNEISEKSEIFDDQFSVERPDGSNFTLKIRSTKLEDSAMYFCASSVPGQGSPSYNEQFFGPGTRLTVL.

The J gene is TRBJ1-4, the V gene TRBV18, with D tentatively TRBD1 (6 bases). Germline V gene data show CDR1 as KGHSH and CDR2 as LQKENI. The CDR3 is made up of 18 amino acids. V was trimmed by 1 base and J by 0 bases, leaving 15 bases between them. This CDR3 is CASSPQRTALSTNEKLFF. CDR3 nucleotide sequence: TGTGCCAGCTCACCACAAAGGACAGCCCTTTCAACTAATGAAAAACTGTTTTTT.

The genes are TRBV6-1 and TRBJ1-1; no clear D gene. This CDR3 is built from 13 residues. The germline V and J ends were trimmed by 10 bases and 1 base, with 13 bases remaining between them. Per germline, CDR1 MNHNS and CDR2 SASEGT. The chain's CDR3 is CANSPRPNTEAFF. In DNA, the CDR3 is TGTGCCAACAGCCCGAGGCCGAACACTGAAGCTTTCTTT.